This T cell receptor beta chain was retrieved from a study of CXCR3-negative and CXCR3-positive naive CD8 T cells. Via 5' RACE with UMI labels, TRB cDNA libraries were prepared. TCRdb re-called the 5' RACE reads and catalogs CDR3 proteins one per entry, DNA excluded. The data show 70,000 to 95,000 distinct CDR3 sequences, and the top ten clones hold approximately 1.5%. Whole-study results and caveats: TRBV-TRBJ usage was similar across naive CXCR3 subsets but distinct in memory cells. CXCR3-positive naive cells carried more hydrophobic TRB CDR3s than CXCR3-negative ones.

A word on this clonotype: Its antigen is as yet unknown.

This TCR derives from a human donor in good health. Some clones in this sample may be carry-over from other donors' samples. The sequenced sample consisted of naive CXCR3- CD8+ T cells from blood. Subset indicated: CD45RO-CCR7+CD27+CD95- naive CD8+ T cells lacking CXCR3 (TNR3-).

The CDR3 here is CASMFGEFGTDTQYF. The V and J genes are TRBV5-5 and TRBJ2-3; TCRdb outputs TRBD2, but without DNA this stays unchecked. Germline CDR1 and CDR2: SGHKS and YYEKEE (reference sequence). The CDR3 contains 15 residues.